This TCR beta chain was observed in a study of Graves' ophthalmopathy and Graves' hyperthyroidism. Study details: Upon initial diagnosis and before any treatment, peripheral blood was collected. The study's findings and limits: Both a roughly 65% sensitivity and a roughly 75% specificity characterized the model's predictions of ophthalmopathy progression.

RNA transcripts served as template for amplifying TCR beta CDR3 sequences. RT-PCR in the first round used HTBI primers; a second-round multiplex PCR followed. In TCRdb, the multiplex PCR reads were re-called with MiXCR into one record per CDR3 protein. Of 400,000 to 450,000 distinct CDR3 sequences in the sample, under 25% are singletons; the top ten hold 2.5% to 3.5%. This clonotype was counted at least ten times. Its cognate antigen is unknown. The origin of this receptor is a woman aged 18-30 years with stable Graves' hyperthyroidism. The sample was peripheral blood.

Here the CDR3 reads CASISSSYEQYF. As DNA, the CDR3 is TGTGCCAGCATCTCCAGCTCCTACGAGCAGTACTTC. This sequence joins TRBV6-2 or TRBV6-3 and TRBJ2-7; D remains unclear. The V gene lost 7 bases and the J gene lost 0 bases, with 7 bases spanning the gap. Germline values: CDR1 MNHEY, CDR2 SVGEGT. CDR3 size: 12 residues.